Below, one T cell receptor (beta chain) is given with its context. The antigen remains unidentified. Reprocessing the 5' RACE reads, TCRdb reports a single entry for every CDR3 protein and omits DNA. This table lists a few hundred thousand distinct CDR3 sequences. The sample belongs to a study of monozygotic twins with inflammatory bowel disease. Study results and limitations: Patient-to-patient differences in immunosuppressive treatment may have added variability to the repertoires. Findings did not support one strong IBD-associated signal or clonotype. Whereas healthy co-twins had higher TCRbeta diversity (inverse Simpson), IBD patients had lower diversity.

Collection yielded 2.5 to 3 ml of blood per donor. Sequencing was performed on blood. This TCR was sampled from a human donor with ulcerative colitis or Crohn's disease, or a healthy co-twin of an affected twin (not recorded which).

CDR3 region: CASSLQGRARSYHGYTF. The chain has TRBV27 and TRBJ1-2. Germline V gene data show CDR1 as MNHEY and CDR2 as SMNVEV (reference sequence). This CDR3 has 17 amino acids.